The 15 T cell receptor beta chains listed next were all sequenced from one sample in a study of blood T cell repertoires in COVID-19. TCRdb keeps only in-frame clones here, not all; method: immunoSEQ multiplex PCR. The table has under 250,000 clones, roughly 83% seen once. Sequencing was done on a sample of peripheral blood. The origin of the receptors is a woman aged 70-85 years with active or convalescent COVID-19.

In this sample, this clone turned up once. This chain uses TRBV7-9 with TRBJ2-5; 10 nucleotides match TRBD1. This CDR3 is 14 amino acids long. Germline lookup yields CDR1 SEHNR and CDR2 FQNEAQ (reference sequence). V trimming: 5 bases; J trimming: 5 bases; junction bases outside the gene matches: 5. CDR3 in DNA: TGTGCCAGCAGCCGGGACAGGGGTGGGGAGACCCAGTACTTC. It translates to CASSRDRGGETQYF.

This sequence joins TRBV5-1 and TRBJ2-7; 10 positions match TRBD2. CDR3 length: 14 residues. The J segment lost 9 bases and the V segment lost 0 bases, leaving 6 bases of the junction unmatched. Germline lookup yields CDR1 SGHRS and CDR2 YFSETQ. For the CDR3, the DNA is TGCGCCAGCAGCTTGGTAGCGGGAGGTCCGAGGCAGTACTTC. This translates into CASSLVAGGPRQYF. Full variable domain (rest looked up from reference TRBV5-1 and TRBJ2-7): KAGVTQTPRYLIKTRGQQVTLSCSPISGHRSVSWYQQTPGQGLQFLFEYFSETQRNKGNFPGRFSGRQFSNSRSEMNVSTLELGDSALYLCASSLVAGGPRQYFGPGTRLTVT.

J is TRBJ2-3 and V is TRBV6-4; 8 nucleotides line up with TRBD2. The CDR3 loop spans 16 amino acids. Losses at the gene ends were 8 bases for V and 3 bases for J; bases not matched to a gene: 13. Germline V gives CDR1 MRHNA, CDR2 SNTAGT. The CDR3 coding sequence is TGTGCCAGCCCCCGGGGAGCGGGAGTTCTTACAGATACGCAGTATTTT. This translates into CASPRGAGVLTDTQYF.

The chain has TRBV6-5 and TRBJ2-7, with TRBD2 as a possible D gene (6 bases). V was pared by 7 bases and J by 2 bases, with 15 bases between. Germline CDR1 reads MNHEY; CDR2 reads SVGAGI. The CDR3 consists of 14 residues. The CDR3 here is CASTARAGTYEQYF. CDR3 DNA sequence: TGTGCCAGCACCGCCCGGGCGGGGACCTACGAGCAGTACTTC.

The V and J genes are TRBV10-3 and TRBJ2-2, with D possibly TRBD1 on 6 matching bases. CDR1 is ENHRY and CDR2 is SYGVKD in the germline V gene. The CDR3 extends over 18 amino acids. Deletions cut 3 bases from V and 3 bases from J, with 20 bases between. The CDR3 region has the DNA TGTGCCATCAGTGAAGGGGGTATGGGAGCTACAGACACCGGGGAGCTGTTTTTT. Translation: CAISEGGMGATDTGELFF.

This clone was observed a handful of times. Other DNA sequences within the sample encode an identical CDR3. This rearrangement joins TRBV12-3 or TRBV12-4 to TRBJ1-2, with 7 bases identical to TRBD1. The CDR3 consists of 12 residues. V shed 4 bases, J shed 8 bases, and the junction held 4 bases outside the gene matches. The CDR3 DNA reads TGTGCCAGCAGTTCGGCAGGGGGGGGCTACACCTTC. Translating gives CASSSAGGGYTF.

As concerns this clone: This may stem from a read error, because a much larger clone lies one nucleotide away. The chain links TRBV6-1 to TRBJ1-1, with 7 bases that match TRBD1. Germline trimming cut 2 bases from V and 1 base from J; bases unmatched to any gene: 1. Per germline, CDR1 MNHNS and CDR2 SASEGT. This CDR3 has 14 amino acids. CDR3 residues: CASSERTGNTEAFF. CDR3 nucleotides: TGTGCCAGCAGTGAAAGGACAGGGAACACTGAAGCTTTCTTT.

The J gene is TRBJ1-1, the V gene TRBV19; possibly TRBD1 for D (6 bases). Germline V gene data show CDR1 as LNHDA and CDR2 as SQIVND (reference sequence). V was cut by 6 bases and J by 1 base, with 9 bases left in between. This CDR3 has 13 residues. CDR3 DNA: TGTGCCAGTAGACAGGGTCCGAACACTGAAGCTTTCTTT. Its translation: CASRQGPNTEAFF.

The genes are TRBV14 and TRBJ2-7; D is uncertain. CDR3 size: 16 residues. V was cut by 1 base and J by 2 bases, with 15 bases left in between. Per germline, CDR1 SGHDN and CDR2 FVKESK. The CDR3 DNA sequence: TGTGCCAGCAGCCAAGGCTTTTTTTGGGCCACCTACGAGCAGTACTTC. Amino acid sequence: CASSQGFFWATYEQYF.

The chain has TRBV3-1 (or the pseudogene TRBV3-2) and TRBJ2-6; 7 bases are a match to TRBD1. V shed 4 bases and J 0 bases; nucleotides not matched to a gene: 9. The germline CDR1 and CDR2 sequences are LGHDT and YNNKEL (reference sequence). The CDR3 loop spans 18 amino acids. CDR3 sequence reads: CASSLSWTGSSGANVLTF. In DNA, the CDR3 is TGTGCCAGCAGCCTCTCATGGACAGGCAGCTCTGGGGCCAACGTCCTGACTTTC.

The chain couples TRBV30 to TRBJ1-5; no definite D call. This CDR3 comprises 13 residues. V was clipped by 3 bases and J by 3 bases, with 9 bases between them. The germline CDR1 and CDR2 sequences are GTSNPN and SVGIG (reference sequence). CDR3 residues: CAWSLSSNQPQHF. Written as DNA, the CDR3 is TGTGCCTGGAGCCTCTCTTCCAATCAGCCCCAGCATTTT.

This chain joins TRBV10-1 and TRBJ2-7, with 10 positions matching TRBD1. Germline V gene sequence: CDR1 WNHNN, CDR2 SYGVQD (reference sequence). Trimming took 6 bases from V and 5 from J; bases not matched to a gene: 7. The CDR3 is 14 residues long. The CDR3 DNA reads as TGCGCCAGCAGCTCCGGGACAGGGGTGCACGAGCAGTACTTC. Translated, it gives CASSSGTGVHEQYF.

The J gene is TRBJ2-2, the V gene TRBV28; 7 bases are shared with TRBD1. The ends lost 7 bases at V and 8 bases at J; junction bases unmatched: 10. The CDR3 sequence is 14 residues long. Germline lookup yields CDR1 MDHEN and CDR2 SYDVKM. This chain's CDR3 is CASTWGPGGGELFF. For the CDR3, the DNA is TGTGCCAGCACCTGGGGACCAGGGGGTGGGGAGCTGTTTTTT.

V is TRBV2 and J is TRBJ1-5; perhaps TRBD1 as D (5 bases). V was trimmed by 5 bases and J by 7 bases, leaving 15 bases between them. CDR1 is SNHLY and CDR2 is FYNNEI in the germline V gene. The CDR3 is made up of 14 amino acids. The CDR3 DNA reads TGTGCCAGCAGTAGACAGTATCAGGGCCAGCCCCAGCATTTT. As protein: CASSRQYQGQPQHF.

The chain is built from TRBV19 and TRBJ1-2; TRBD1 matches at 7 bases. The CDR3 is 17 amino acids. Germline V gene data show CDR1 as LNHDA and CDR2 as SQIVND (reference sequence). Unmatched junction bases numbered 14, after V lost 5 bases and J lost 2 bases. CDR3 DNA: TGTGCCAGTAGTCTAATGAGGGACAGCCTCGTAAACTATGGCTACACCTTC. Amino acids: CASSLMRDSLVNYGYTF.